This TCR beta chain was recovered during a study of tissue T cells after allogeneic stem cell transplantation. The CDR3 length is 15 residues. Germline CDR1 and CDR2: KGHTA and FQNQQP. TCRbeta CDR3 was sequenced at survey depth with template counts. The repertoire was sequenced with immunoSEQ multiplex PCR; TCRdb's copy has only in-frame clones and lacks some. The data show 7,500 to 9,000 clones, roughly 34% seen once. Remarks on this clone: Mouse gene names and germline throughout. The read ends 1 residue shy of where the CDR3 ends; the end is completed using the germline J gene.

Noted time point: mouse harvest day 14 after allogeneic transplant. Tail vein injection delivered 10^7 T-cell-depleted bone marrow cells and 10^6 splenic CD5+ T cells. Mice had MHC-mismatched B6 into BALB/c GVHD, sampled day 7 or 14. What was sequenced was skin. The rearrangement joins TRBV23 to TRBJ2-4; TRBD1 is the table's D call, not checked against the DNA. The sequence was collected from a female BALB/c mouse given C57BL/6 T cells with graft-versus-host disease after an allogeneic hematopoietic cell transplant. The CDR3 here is CSSSQTGENQNTLYF. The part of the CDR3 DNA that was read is TGCTCCAGCAGTCAAACAGGGGAGAATCAAAACACCTTGTAC.